The 23 T cell receptor beta chains below all came from one sample that was sequenced in a study (dated by TCRdb to between 2014 and 2017). The receptor library was made with 5' RACE. TCRdb names Illumina MiSeq as the instrument used. TCRdb reprocessed the public reads (quality trimming at Q25 with fastp, clone calling with MiXCR) and kept in-frame beta chains. Rows are unified per CDR3 protein, each entry keeping the most common DNA and genes. For this sample there are about 57,000 distinct CDR3 sequences; 26% appear just once. The top ten hold approximately 2.2% of the sample. CD4+CD25+CD127-/low cells were isolated as Tregs. Source material: tumor-infiltrating Tregs sorted from the breast tumor. The receptors originated from a female donor with breast cancer.

In its sample, this clonotype was seen a few times. The chain couples TRBV4-3 to TRBJ2-1, with D unresolved. The CDR3 sequence is 16 residues long. V lost 0 bases, J lost 0 bases, and 9 bases lay in between. Germline V gene data show CDR1 as LGHNA and CDR2 as YSLEER. The CDR3 protein is CASSQDWASSYNEQFF. The CDR3 DNA reads TGCGCCAGCAGCCAAGATTGGGCTAGCTCCTACAATGAGCAGTTCTTC.

Details on this clonotype: A much bigger clone sits one base away, suggesting this may be a read error. The chain employs TRBV2 and TRBJ1-1; no definite D call. The CDR3 is 12 amino acids. Germline loops: CDR1 SNHLY, CDR2 FYNNEI. Trimming shortened V by 6 bases and J by 1 base, and 6 bases separated the two germline ends. The chain's CDR3 is CASRLGNTEAFF. In nucleotides, the CDR3 is TGTGCCAGCAGGTTGGGGAACACTGAAGCTTTCTTT.

A few counts support this clonotype. The junction does not match germline at one end; this may be a read error. The chain couples TRBV9 to TRBJ1-5, with D unresolved. Germline loops: CDR1 SGDLS, CDR2 YYNGEE. This CDR3 contains 14 residues. The CDR3 region is CTSSQTMEGQPQHF. The CDR3 DNA is TGTACCAGCAGCCAAACCATGGAGGGTCAGCCCCAGCATTTT.

About this clonotype itself: It may be a read error: a sequence one base away is much more abundant. The rearrangement links TRBV5-1 to TRBJ2-7; D perhaps matches TRBD2 (6 bases). From germline, CDR1 is SGHRS and CDR2 YFSETQ. The CDR3 is made up of 14 amino acids. The CDR3 sequence: CAGSYNGAGYEQYF. Written as DNA, the CDR3 is TGCGCCGGCAGTTACAACGGAGCGGGCTACGAGCAGTACTTC.

This clonotype qualifies as medium-sized. This chain links TRBV5-1 with TRBJ2-2; 7 bases align to TRBD2. The CDR3 is 15 residues long. The V gene end was trimmed by 0 bases and the J gene end by 6 bases; junction bases not matched to a gene: 5. Germline CDR1 is SGHRS and CDR2 is YFSETQ. The CDR3 here is CASSLASGLSGELFF. The CDR3, as DNA: TGCGCCAGCAGCTTGGCTAGCGGACTTTCCGGGGAGCTGTTTTTT.

This chain connects TRBV28 to TRBJ1-5; no clear D gene. The germline V gene has CDR1 MDHEN and CDR2 SYDVKM. Between the trimmed V and J ends, which lost 7 bases and 2 bases, there was a span of 6 bases. The CDR3 contains 12 residues. CDR3: CASMKGNQPQHF. The CDR3 coding sequence is TGTGCCAGCATGAAGGGCAATCAGCCCCAGCATTTT.

The CDR3 nucleotides are TGCGCCAGCAGCCAACTAGCGGGTGTTTACAATGAGCAGTTCTTC. It encodes CASSQLAGVYNEQFF. The rearrangement joins TRBV5-1 to TRBJ2-1; 9 bases are shared with TRBD2. The junction had 6 bases not matched to a gene; V was cut back by 4 bases and J by 4 bases. Germline V gene sequence: CDR1 SGHRS, CDR2 YFSETQ. The CDR3 has 15 amino acids.

This clonotype has ten or more counts. This chain joins TRBV7-3 and TRBJ2-3; no reliable D call. Germline V gives CDR1 SGHTA, CDR2 FQGTGA. Trimming cost V 2 bases and J 2 bases, with 5 bases left between them. The CDR3 extends over 13 amino acids. In DNA form, the CDR3 reads TGTGCCAGCAGCTTAGCCACCACAGATACGCAGTATTTT. Translation: CASSLATTDTQYF.

This clonotype was counted a few times. This sequence joins TRBV5-1 and TRBJ2-3; 11 bases match TRBD2. The V and J ends lost 5 bases and 1 base, in that order; junction bases with no gene match: 3. Germline CDR1 reads SGHRS; CDR2 reads YFSETQ. The CDR3 totals 15 residues. The CDR3 is CASREGLAGTDTQYF. CDR3 bases: TGCGCCAGCAGGGAGGGACTAGCGGGCACAGATACGCAGTATTTT.

The CDR3 loop reads CASSRQVSYEQYF. CDR3 nucleotides: TGTGCCAGCAGTCGACAGGTCTCCTACGAGCAGTACTTC. The chain recombines TRBV6-2 or TRBV6-3 with TRBJ2-7; D perhaps matches TRBD1 (6 bases). Germline CDR1 is MNHEY and CDR2 is SVGEGT. The CDR3 extends over 13 amino acids. The V end was cut by 5 bases, the J end by 0 bases, with 8 bases between.

Ten or more counts support this clonotype. The rearrangement joins TRBV7-6 to TRBJ1-6, with D possibly TRBD1 on 5 matching bases. This CDR3 region has 15 residues. The germline CDR1 and CDR2 sequences are SGHVS and FNYEAQ. V lost 1 base, J lost 14 bases, and 18 bases lay in between. CDR3 bases: TGTGCCAGCAGCTTAGTGAGGGGCCAACTAGGCACCCTCCACTTT. This translates into CASSLVRGQLGTLHF.

The V and J genes are TRBV7-2 and TRBJ2-1, with D tentatively TRBD1 (6 bases). The CDR3 is 13 residues long. Germline CDR1 SGHTA, CDR2 FQGNSA. The V gene lost 7 bases and the J gene lost 6 bases, with 13 bases spanning the gap. CDR3 DNA: TGTGCCAGCACCCCAGTCAGGGGCAATGAGCAGTTCTTC. Residues: CASTPVRGNEQFF.

This clonotype was counted only a few times. The chain joins TRBV18 to TRBJ1-2, with unresolved D. The V gene's germline CDR1 is KGHSH and CDR2 LQKENI. The CDR3 has 14 amino acids. Trimming stripped 0 bases from V and 8 bases from J, with 13 bases between. The CDR3, as DNA: TGTGCCAGCTCACCACCGTCGCTTGGCGGGGGCTACACCTTC. It translates to CASSPPSLGGGYTF.

This clonotype was recorded at least ten times. The chain is built from TRBV5-1 and TRBJ1-1; a possible D gene is TRBD1 (5 bases). V gave up 4 bases and J gave up 4 bases, with 17 bases separating them. Germline loops: CDR1 SGHRS, CDR2 YFSETQ. The CDR3 extends over 15 amino acids. The CDR3 nucleotides are TGCGCCAGCAGCCGGGACCTCCCTCGGCTCACTGAAGCTTTCTTT. The encoded protein is CASSRDLPRLTEAFF.

There are a few counts of this clonotype. This may arise from a read error, as a much more abundant clone is one base away. The V and J genes are TRBV20-1 and TRBJ2-7, with 11 bases that match TRBD2. Germline CDR1 and CDR2: DFQATT and SNEGSKA (reference sequence). The V segment lost 5 bases and the J segment 6 bases; nucleotides outside the gene matches: 12. The CDR3 has 15 residues. In DNA form, the CDR3 reads TGCAGTGCTCCGGGACTAGCGGAGGGCCCCCTCGAGCAGTACTTC. Translation gives CSAPGLAEGPLEQYF.

This clonotype has a count of ten or more. The chain uses TRBV5-1 and TRBJ2-7; TRBD1 aligns across 8 bases. The CDR3 totals 13 residues. After removal of 4 bases from V and 5 bases from J, the junction contained 5 bases not matched to a gene. Germline assignment: CDR1 SGHRS and CDR2 YFSETQ. CDR3 nucleotides: TGCGCCAGCAGCCCGGACAGGGACAACGAGCAGTACTTC. Its translation is CASSPDRDNEQYF.

This clonotype was recorded a few times. The V and J genes are TRBV29-1 and TRBJ2-7; D is possibly TRBD2 (6 bases). This CDR3 contains 11 residues. Per the germline V gene, CDR1 is SQVTM and CDR2 is ANQGSEA. The V end lost 7 bases, the J end lost 3 bases, and 10 bases lay between the germline ends. CDR3 loop: CSGGDHYEQYF. In DNA form, the CDR3 reads TGCAGCGGGGGGGATCACTACGAGCAGTACTTC.

About this clonotype itself: Likely a read error: the CDR3 ends without its conserved phenylalanine or tryptophan. CDR3 DNA: TGTGCCAGCAGCTTAGCCGGGACAGGGGGTCGGGGCAAGCAGTACCTC. This encodes CASSLAGTGGRGKQYL. J is TRBJ2-7 and V is TRBV7-9; 11 nucleotides line up with TRBD1. The length of the CDR3 is 16 residues. The germline CDR1 and CDR2 sequences are SEHNR and FQNEAQ (reference sequence). V dropped 0 bases and J dropped 8; count of bases not matched to a gene: 9.

The chain combines TRBV29-1 with TRBJ1-2; D unclear. Germline CDR1 is SQVTM and CDR2 is ANQGSEA. V was shortened by 7 bases and J by 3 bases, with 18 bases between the two germline ends. The CDR3 spans 14 residues. The CDR3: CSAVEGGRYYGYTF. The CDR3 nucleotides read TGCAGCGCAGTGGAGGGCGGACGATACTATGGCTACACCTTC.

Note on this clonotype: This may stem from a read error, because a much larger clone lies one nucleotide away. The genes are TRBV9 and TRBJ2-1; 9 bases align to TRBD2. This CDR3 contains 15 residues. CDR1 and CDR2 from the germline V gene are SGDLS and YYNGEE. The CDR3 sequence: CTSSVEGTSMNEQFF. The CDR3 DNA is TGTACCAGCAGCGTAGAGGGGACTAGCATGAATGAGCAGTTCTTC. Full variable domain (remainder filled in from reference TRBV9 and TRBJ2-1): DSGVTQTPKHLITATGQRVTLRCSPRSGDLSVYWYQQSLDQGLQFLIQYYNGEERAKGNILERFSAQQFPDLHSELNLSSLELGDSALYFCTSSVEGTSMNEQFFGPGTRLTVL.

The table lists this clonotype with many counts. The chain couples TRBV2 to TRBJ2-1; D perhaps matches TRBD1 (6 bases). Trimming left V 7 bases short and J 9 bases short, with 19 bases between. The CDR3 is 14 residues long. Germline CDR1 is SNHLY and CDR2 is FYNNEI. The CDR3 nucleotides are TGTGCCAGCAATGCAGGGGACGGTGGCGGTGAGCAGTTCTTC. This codes for CASNAGDGGGEQFF.

The CDR3 reads CASSLAGASFEQYF. The CDR3 bases are TGTGCCAGCAGCTTGGCAGGGGCCAGCTTTGAGCAGTACTTC. The chain combines TRBV5-5 with TRBJ2-7; TRBD1 might be the D (6 bases). V was trimmed by 0 bases and J by 7 bases, leaving 14 bases between them. This CDR3 contains 14 residues. Germline V gives CDR1 SGHKS, CDR2 YYEKEE (reference sequence).

This clonotype was counted many times. The chain employs TRBV12-3 or TRBV12-4 and TRBJ1-1; TRBD1 agrees at 7 bases. Trimming removed 1 base from V and 3 bases from J; junction bases left unmatched: 2. The CDR3 length is 14 residues. CDR3: CASSLGQGDTEAFF. The CDR3 DNA follows: TGTGCCAGCAGTTTAGGACAGGGTGACACTGAAGCTTTCTTT.